The TCR beta chain under discussion was sequenced for a study of blood T cells in healthy people across ages. This clonotype was picked up a small number of times. From germline, CDR1 is KGHSH and CDR2 LQKENI. Deletions cut 6 bases from V and 1 base from J, with 9 bases between. The CDR3 runs 13 residues. Combining a sample-barcoded 5' primer with a J-beta primer mix, a second PCR ran for roughly 7 to 11 cycles. There were at least 2.5 million CDR3-containing paired-end reads obtained from each sample. TCRdb used MiXCR to reprocess the 5' RACE reads, holding one entry per CDR3 protein. The sample holds 600,000 to 850,000 distinct CDR3 sequences, 25% seen once. These data also featured in a second study, about T cells of mothers and their children.

The sequencing input was blood. This receptor was obtained from a boy aged 10-17 years in good health. The chain has TRBV18 and TRBJ2-5, with unresolved D. CDR3 sequence: CASSSRSQETQYF. The CDR3 DNA reads as TGTGCCAGCTCCTCAAGATCCCAAGAGACCCAGTACTTC.